The rows below give T cell receptor beta chains drawn from one sample of a study of blood T cell repertoires in COVID-19. This table comes from immunoSEQ multiplex PCR, and its TCRdb copy is limited to in-frame clones, with some not included. The table lists roughly 250,000 clones, 70% to 90% of them singletons. The specimen was peripheral blood. The receptors were sampled from a woman aged 30 to 39 with acute or convalescent COVID-19. Each CDR3 is given with its conserved first and last residue. D genes are given only for firm matches.

v_call	d_call	j_call	cdr3_nt	cdr3_aa
TRBV6-5	TRBD2	TRBJ2-5	TGTGCCAGCGCGGCGGGAGGGAACCAAGAGACCCAGTACTTC	CASAAGGNQETQYF
TRBV13	NA	TRBJ1-4	TGTGCCAGCAGCTTGACAGGTGAAAAACTGTTTTTT	CASSLTGEKLFF
TRBV3-1/TRBV3-2	TRBD1	TRBJ2-1	TGTGCCAGCAGCAAAGGGACAGGGGGAATCTACAATGAGCAGTTCTTC	CASSKGTGGIYNEQFF
TRBV18	TRBD1	TRBJ2-4	TGTGCCAGCTCAAAGGGGACAGTCCTAGACAAAAACATTCAGTACTTC	CASSKGTVLDKNIQYF
TRBV5-5	NA	TRBJ1-3	TGTGCCAGCAGCTCTTTATCCGGGTTTAGCTCTGGAAACACCATATATTTT	CASSSLSGFSSGNTIYF
TRBV4-1	TRBD1	TRBJ1-5	TGCGCCAGCAGCCAAGAGGGACAGTTCAGCAATCAGCCCCAGCATTTT	CASSQEGQFSNQPQHF
TRBV30	TRBD1	TRBJ2-2	TGTGCCTGGAATCCACAGGGGTTAGCCGGGGAGCTGTTTTTT	CAWNPQGLAGELFF
TRBV9	TRBD1	TRBJ1-6	TGTGCCAGCAGTCTGACAGGGGGGAATTCACCCCTCCACTTT	CASSLTGGNSPLHF
TRBV7-2	TRBD1	TRBJ2-1	TGTGCCAGCAGCTTAGTAGGGGACAGGGTACATGAGCAGTTCTTC	CASSLVGDRVHEQFF
TRBV3-1/TRBV3-2	NA	TRBJ2-5	TGTGCCAGCAGCCGAAGGACAGAGTACCAAGAGACCCAGTACTTC	CASSRRTEYQETQYF
TRBV7-9	TRBD2	TRBJ2-1	TGTGCCAGCATCCTTAGCGGGAAAGGACACAATGAGCAGTTCTTC	CASILSGKGHNEQFF
TRBV28	NA	TRBJ2-5	TGTGCCAGCAGTTCAGGGACCCAGTACTTC	CASSSGTQYF
TRBV5-1	TRBD2	TRBJ2-7	TGCGCCAGCAGCTTGGATGGGACTAGCCTCTACGAGCAGTACTTC	CASSLDGTSLYEQYF
TRBV7-8	NA	TRBJ2-1	TGTGCCAGCAGCCCGAATAACAGGGATGAGTTCTTC	CASSPNNRDEFF
TRBV4-1	NA	TRBJ1-1	TGCGCCAGCAGCCAAGGGGGTTCGGCTGGGAGCACTGAAGCTTTCTTT	CASSQGGSAGSTEAFF
TRBV30	TRBD1	TRBJ1-4	TGTGCCTGGAGTGTGGGGACAGGGGCTGAAAAACTGTTTTTT	CAWSVGTGAEKLFF
TRBV6-5	TRBD2	TRBJ2-5	TGTGCCAGCAGAGCAGGGAGGGCGGGGCAAGAGACCCAGTACTTC	CASRAGRAGQETQYF